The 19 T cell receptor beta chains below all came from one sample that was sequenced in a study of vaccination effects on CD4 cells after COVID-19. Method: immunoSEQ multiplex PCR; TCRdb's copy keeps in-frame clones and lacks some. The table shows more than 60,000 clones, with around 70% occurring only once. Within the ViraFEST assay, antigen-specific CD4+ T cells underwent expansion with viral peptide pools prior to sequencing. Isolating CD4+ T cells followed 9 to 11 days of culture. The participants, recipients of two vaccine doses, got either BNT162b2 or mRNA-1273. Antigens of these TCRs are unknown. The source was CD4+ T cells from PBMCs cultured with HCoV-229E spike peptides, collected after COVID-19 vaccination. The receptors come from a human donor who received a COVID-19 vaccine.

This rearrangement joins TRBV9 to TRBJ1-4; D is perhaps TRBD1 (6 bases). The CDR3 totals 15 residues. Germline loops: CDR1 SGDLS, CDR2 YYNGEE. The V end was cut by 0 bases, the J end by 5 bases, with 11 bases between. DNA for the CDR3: TGTGCCAGCAGCGTAGATCGGGGGCGGAATGAAAAACTGTTTTTT. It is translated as CASSVDRGRNEKLFF.

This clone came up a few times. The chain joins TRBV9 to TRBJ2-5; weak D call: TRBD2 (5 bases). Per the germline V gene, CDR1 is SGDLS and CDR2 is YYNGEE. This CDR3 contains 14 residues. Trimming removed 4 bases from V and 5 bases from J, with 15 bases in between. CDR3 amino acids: CASSPSGVAETQYF. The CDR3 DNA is TGTGCCAGCAGCCCATCCGGGGTCGCCGAGACCCAGTACTTC.

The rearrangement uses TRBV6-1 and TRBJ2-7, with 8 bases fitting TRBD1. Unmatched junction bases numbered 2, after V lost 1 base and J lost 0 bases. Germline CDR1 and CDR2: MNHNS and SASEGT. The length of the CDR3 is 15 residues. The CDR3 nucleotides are TGTGCCAGCAGTGAAGGTACAGGGGGCTCCTACGAGCAGTACGTC. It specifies CASSEGTGGSYEQYV.

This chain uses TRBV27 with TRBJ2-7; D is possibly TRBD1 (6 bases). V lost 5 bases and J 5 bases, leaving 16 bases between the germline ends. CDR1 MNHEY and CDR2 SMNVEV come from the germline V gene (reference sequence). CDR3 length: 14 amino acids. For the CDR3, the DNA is TGTGCCAGCAGTGCGAGAGACAGGTGGCACGAGCAGTACGTC. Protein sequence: CASSARDRWHEQYV.

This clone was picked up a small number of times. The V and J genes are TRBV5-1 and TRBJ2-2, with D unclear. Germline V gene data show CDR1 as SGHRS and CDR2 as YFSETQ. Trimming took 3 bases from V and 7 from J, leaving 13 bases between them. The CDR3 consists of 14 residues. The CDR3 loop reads CASSSLPSGGELFF. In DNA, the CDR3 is TGCGCCAGCAGCTCACTCCCTAGTGGCGGGGAGCTGTTTTTT.

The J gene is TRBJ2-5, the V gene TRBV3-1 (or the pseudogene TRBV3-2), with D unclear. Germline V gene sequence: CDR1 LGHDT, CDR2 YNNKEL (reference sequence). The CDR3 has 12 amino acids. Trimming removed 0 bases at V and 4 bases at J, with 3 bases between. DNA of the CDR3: TGTGCCAGCAGCCAAGATGCAGAGACCCAGTACTTC. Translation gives CASSQDAETQYF.

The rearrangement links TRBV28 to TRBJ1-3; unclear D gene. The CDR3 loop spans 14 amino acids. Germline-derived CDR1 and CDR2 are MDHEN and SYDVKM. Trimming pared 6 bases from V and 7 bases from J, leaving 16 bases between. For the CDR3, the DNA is TGTGCCAGCAGCGGAATGGGTATTTGGAACACCATATATTTT. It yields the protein CASSGMGIWNTIYF.

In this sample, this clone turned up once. CDR3 residues: CASSPCRQPQHF. Here the CDR3 DNA reads TGTGCCAGCTCTCCGTGTCGCCAGCCCCAGCATTTT. This chain links TRBV21-1 with TRBJ1-5. TRBV21-1 is termed a pseudogene. The CDR3 has 12 amino acids.

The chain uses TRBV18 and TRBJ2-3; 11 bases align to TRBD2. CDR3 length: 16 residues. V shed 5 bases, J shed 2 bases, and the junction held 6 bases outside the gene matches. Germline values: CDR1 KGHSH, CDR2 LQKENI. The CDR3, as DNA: TGTGCCAGCTCAAATAGCGGGGGGGCCTCCACAGATACGCAGTATTTT. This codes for CASSNSGGASTDTQYF.

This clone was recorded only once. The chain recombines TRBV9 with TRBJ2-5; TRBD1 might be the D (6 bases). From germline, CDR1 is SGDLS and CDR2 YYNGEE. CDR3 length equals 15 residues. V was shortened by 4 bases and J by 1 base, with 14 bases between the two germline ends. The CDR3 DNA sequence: TGTGCCAGCAGCCCCGATCTAGGGGGCCAAGAGACCCAGTACTTC. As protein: CASSPDLGGQETQYF.

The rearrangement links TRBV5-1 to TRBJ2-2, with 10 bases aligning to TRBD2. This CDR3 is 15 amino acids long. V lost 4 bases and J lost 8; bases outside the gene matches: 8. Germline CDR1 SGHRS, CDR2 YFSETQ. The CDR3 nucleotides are TGCGCCAGCAGCGTTGAGCGGGGGGGCGAAGGGGAGCTGTTTTTT. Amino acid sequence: CASSVERGGEGELFF. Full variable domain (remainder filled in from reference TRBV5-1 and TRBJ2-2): KAGVTQTPRYLIKTRGQQVTLSCSPISGHRSVSWYQQTPGQGLQFLFEYFSETQRNKGNFPGRFSGRQFSNSRSEMNVSTLELGDSALYLCASSVERGGEGELFFGEGSRLTVL.

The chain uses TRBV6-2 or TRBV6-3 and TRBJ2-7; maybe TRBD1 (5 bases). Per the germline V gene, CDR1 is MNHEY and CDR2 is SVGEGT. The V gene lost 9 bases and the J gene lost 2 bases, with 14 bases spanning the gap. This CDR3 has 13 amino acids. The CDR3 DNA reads TGTGCCAGTAGCAGGGAATACACCTACGAGCAGTACGTC. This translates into CASSREYTYEQYV.

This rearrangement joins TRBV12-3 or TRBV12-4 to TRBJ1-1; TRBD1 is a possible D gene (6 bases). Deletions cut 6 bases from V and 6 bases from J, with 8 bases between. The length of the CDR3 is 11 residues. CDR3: CASRSGAEAFF. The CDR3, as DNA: TGTGCCAGCAGGTCAGGGGCTGAAGCTTTCTTT.

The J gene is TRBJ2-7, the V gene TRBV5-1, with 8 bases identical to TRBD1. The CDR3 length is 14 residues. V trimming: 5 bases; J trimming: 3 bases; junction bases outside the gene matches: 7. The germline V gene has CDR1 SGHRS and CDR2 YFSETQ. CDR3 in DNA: TGCGCCAGCAGGGCCGGGACAGGAGACTACGAGCAGTACGTC. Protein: CASRAGTGDYEQYV.

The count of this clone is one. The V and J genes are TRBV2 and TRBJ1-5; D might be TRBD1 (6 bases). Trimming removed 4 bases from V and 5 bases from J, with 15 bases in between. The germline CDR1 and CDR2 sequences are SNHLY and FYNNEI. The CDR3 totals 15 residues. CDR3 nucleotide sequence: TGTGCCAGCAGTGTCGGTTTGACAGGTGATCAGCCCCAGCATTTT. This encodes CASSVGLTGDQPQHF.

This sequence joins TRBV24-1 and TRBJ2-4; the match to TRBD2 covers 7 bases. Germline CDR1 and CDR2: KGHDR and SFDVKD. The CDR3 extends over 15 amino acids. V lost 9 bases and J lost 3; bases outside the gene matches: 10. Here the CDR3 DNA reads TGTGCCACCCAAGGGGCGGGGGAAGGCAAAAACATTCAGTACTTC. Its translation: CATQGAGEGKNIQYF.

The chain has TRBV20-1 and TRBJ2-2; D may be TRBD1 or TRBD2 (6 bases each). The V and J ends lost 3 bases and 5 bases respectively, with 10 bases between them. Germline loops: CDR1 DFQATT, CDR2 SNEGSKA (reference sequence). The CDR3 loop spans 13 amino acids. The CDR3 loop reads CSASRGLTGELFF. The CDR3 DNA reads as TGCAGTGCTAGTCGGGGGCTTACCGGGGAGCTGTTTTTT.

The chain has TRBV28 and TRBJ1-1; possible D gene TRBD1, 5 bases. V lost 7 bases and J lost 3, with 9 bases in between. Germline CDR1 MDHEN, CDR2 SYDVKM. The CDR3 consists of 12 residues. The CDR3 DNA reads TGTGCCAGCAACGGGGCCTACACTGAAGCTTTCTTT. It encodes CASNGAYTEAFF.

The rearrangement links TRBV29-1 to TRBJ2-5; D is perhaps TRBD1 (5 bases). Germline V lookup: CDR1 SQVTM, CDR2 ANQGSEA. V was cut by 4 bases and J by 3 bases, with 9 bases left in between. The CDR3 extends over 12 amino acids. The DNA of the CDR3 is TGCAGCGTTGTGGAAGGGGAAGAGACCCAGTACTTC. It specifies CSVVEGEETQYF.